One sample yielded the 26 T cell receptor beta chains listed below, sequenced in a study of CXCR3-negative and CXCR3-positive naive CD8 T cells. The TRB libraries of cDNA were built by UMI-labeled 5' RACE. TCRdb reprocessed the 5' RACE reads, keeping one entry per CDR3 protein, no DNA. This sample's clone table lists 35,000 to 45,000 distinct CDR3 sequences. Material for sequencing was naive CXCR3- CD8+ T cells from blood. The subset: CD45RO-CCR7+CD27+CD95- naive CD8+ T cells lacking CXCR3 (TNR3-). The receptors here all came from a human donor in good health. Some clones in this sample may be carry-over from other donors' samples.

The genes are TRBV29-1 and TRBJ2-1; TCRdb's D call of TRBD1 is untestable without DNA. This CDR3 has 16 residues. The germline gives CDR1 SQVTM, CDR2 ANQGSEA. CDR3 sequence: CSVGGQGKGSYNEQFF.

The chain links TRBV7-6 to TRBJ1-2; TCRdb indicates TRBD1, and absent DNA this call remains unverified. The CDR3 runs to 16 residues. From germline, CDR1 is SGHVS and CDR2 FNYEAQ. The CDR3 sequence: CASSLDLQGVVDGYTF.

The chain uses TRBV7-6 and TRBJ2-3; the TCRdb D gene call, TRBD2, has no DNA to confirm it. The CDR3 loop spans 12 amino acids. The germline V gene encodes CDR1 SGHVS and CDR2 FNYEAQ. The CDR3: CASSSISDTQYF.

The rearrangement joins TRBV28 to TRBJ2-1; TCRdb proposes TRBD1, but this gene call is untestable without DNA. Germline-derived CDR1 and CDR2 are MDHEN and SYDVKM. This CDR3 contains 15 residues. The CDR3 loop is CASSMTGGLYNEQFF. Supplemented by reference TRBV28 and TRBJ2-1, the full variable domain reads DVKVTQSSRYLVKRTGEKVFLECVQDMDHENMFWYRQDPGLGLRLIYFSYDVKMKEKGDIPEGYSVSREKKERFSLILESASTNQTSMYLCASSMTGGLYNEQFFGPGTRLTVL.

CDR3: CASSLASDYTEAFF. The chain joins TRBV5-1 to TRBJ1-1. The V gene's germline CDR1 is SGHRS and CDR2 YFSETQ. The CDR3 totals 14 residues.

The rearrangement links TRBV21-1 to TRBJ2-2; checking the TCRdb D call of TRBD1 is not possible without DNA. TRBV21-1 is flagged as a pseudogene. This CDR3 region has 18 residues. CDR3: CASNLLIFRTGWTGELFF.

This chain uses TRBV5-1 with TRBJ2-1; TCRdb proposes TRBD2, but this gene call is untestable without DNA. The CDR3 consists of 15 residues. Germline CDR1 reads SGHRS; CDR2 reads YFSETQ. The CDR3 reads CASSLRIAAYNEQFF.

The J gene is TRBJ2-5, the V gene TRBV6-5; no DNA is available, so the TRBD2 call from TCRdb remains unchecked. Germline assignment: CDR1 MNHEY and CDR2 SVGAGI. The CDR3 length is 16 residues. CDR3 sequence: CASSWTSGGTSETQYF.

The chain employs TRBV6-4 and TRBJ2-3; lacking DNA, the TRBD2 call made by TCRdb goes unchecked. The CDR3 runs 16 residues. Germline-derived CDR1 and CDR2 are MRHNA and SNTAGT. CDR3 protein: CASSDSSGGATDTQYF.

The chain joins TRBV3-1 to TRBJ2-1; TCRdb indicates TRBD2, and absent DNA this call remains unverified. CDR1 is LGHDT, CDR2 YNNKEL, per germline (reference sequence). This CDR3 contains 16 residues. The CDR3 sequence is CASARISGGAPDEQFF.

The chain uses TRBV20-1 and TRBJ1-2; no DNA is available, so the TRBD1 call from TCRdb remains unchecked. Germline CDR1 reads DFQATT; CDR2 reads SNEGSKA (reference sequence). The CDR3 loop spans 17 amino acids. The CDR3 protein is CSASDSNTGLLTYGYTF.

The CDR3 region is CASSDGGGNQPQHF. The chain uses TRBV6-4 and TRBJ1-5; TCRdb picks TRBD1, but there is no DNA to check that call. The CDR3 length is 14 residues. Germline V gene sequence: CDR1 MRHNA, CDR2 SNTAGT.

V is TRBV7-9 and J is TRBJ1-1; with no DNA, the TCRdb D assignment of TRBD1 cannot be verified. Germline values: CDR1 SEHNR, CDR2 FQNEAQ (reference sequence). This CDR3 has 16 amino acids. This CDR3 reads CASSLRADRGNTEAFF.

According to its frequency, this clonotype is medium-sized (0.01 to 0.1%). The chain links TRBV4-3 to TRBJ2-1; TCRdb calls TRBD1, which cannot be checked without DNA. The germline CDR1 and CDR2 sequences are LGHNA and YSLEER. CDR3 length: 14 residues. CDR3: CASTGTVSYNEQFF.

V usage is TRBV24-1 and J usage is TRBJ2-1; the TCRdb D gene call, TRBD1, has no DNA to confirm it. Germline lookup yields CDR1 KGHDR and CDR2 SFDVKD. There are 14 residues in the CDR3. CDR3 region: CATSAGVNLFEQFF.

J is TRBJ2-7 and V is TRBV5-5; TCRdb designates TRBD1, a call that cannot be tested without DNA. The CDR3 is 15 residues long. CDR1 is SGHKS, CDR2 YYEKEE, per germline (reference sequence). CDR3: CASSLVVRGSHEQYF.

The CDR3 here is CASSLARIAGVSYNEQFF. The chain links TRBV5-1 to TRBJ2-1; TCRdb's D gene call, TRBD2, goes unchecked for lack of DNA. The CDR3 is 18 residues long. Germline V gives CDR1 SGHRS, CDR2 YFSETQ. The whole variable domain, remainder taken from reference TRBV5-1 and TRBJ2-1, is KAGVTQTPRYLIKTRGQQVTLSCSPISGHRSVSWYQQTPGQGLQFLFEYFSETQRNKGNFPGRFSGRQFSNSRSEMNVSTLELGDSALYLCASSLARIAGVSYNEQFFGPGTRLTVL.

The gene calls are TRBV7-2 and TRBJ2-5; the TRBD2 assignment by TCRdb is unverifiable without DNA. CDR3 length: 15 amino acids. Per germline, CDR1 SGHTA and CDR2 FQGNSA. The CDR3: CASSLVAGGQETQYF.

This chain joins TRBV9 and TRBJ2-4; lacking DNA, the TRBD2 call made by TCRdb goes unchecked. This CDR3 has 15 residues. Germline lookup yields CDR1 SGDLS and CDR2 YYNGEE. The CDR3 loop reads CASSGTSAEGNIQYF. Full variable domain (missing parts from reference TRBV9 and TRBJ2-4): DSGVTQTPKHLITATGQRVTLRCSPRSGDLSVYWYQQSLDQGLQFLIQYYNGEERAKGNILERFSAQQFPDLHSELNLSSLELGDSALYFCASSGTSAEGNIQYFGAGTRLSVL.

The chain's CDR3 is CASSSGTDNTGELFF. V usage is TRBV7-6 and J usage is TRBJ2-2; TCRdb proposes TRBD1, but this gene call is untestable without DNA. CDR1 is SGHVS, CDR2 FNYEAQ, per germline. This CDR3 is 15 amino acids long. Combining the CDR3 with reference TRBV7-6 and TRBJ2-2 gives the whole variable domain GAGVSQSPRYKVTKRGQDVALRCDPISGHVSLYWYRQALGQGPEFLTYFNYEAQQDKSGLPNDRFSAERPEGSISTLTIQRTEQRDSAMYRCASSSGTDNTGELFFGEGSRLTVL.

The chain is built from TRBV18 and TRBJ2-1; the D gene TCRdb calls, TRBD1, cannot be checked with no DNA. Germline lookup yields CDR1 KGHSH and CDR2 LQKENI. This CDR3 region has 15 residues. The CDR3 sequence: CASSPPGTLYNEQFF.

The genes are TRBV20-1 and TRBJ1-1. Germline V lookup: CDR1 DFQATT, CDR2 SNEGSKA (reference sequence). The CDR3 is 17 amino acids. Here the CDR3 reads CSASGVDLRRVNTEAFF.

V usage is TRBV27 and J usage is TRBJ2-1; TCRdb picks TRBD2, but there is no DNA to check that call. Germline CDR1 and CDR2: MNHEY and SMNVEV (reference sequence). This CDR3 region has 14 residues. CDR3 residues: CASSPQGLYNEQFF.

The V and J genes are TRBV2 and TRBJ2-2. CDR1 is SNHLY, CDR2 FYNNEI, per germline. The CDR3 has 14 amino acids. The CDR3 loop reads CASSDGSATGELFF.

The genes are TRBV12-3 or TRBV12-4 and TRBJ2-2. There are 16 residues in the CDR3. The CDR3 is CASTITYMGITGELFF.

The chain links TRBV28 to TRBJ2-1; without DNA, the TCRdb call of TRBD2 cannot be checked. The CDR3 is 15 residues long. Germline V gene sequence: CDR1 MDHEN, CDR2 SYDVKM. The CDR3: CASSLRTTTYNEQFF.